This T cell receptor (beta chain) was captured in a study of regulatory T cells in long-lasting Graves disease. General study points: Preferential use of TRBV28, TRBJ1-2 and TRBJ2-5 was seen in persistent disease. With some 2,700 shared public clonotypes, persistent patients exceeded new patients, who shared around 970.

Libraries of TCR beta came from iRepertoire HTBI primers plus Arm-PCR of CDR3 regions. TCRdb passed the multiplex PCR reads through MiXCR, listing each CDR3 protein once. The table includes about 400,000 distinct CDR3 sequences, less than 25% detected once. The CDR3 is 17 amino acids. Trimming took 5 bases from V and 2 from J; bases not matched to a gene: 7. From germline, CDR1 is MNHEY and CDR2 SMNVEV (reference sequence). Time point reported: persistent/refractory GD, antithyroid drugs over 5 years with positive TRAb. Following extraction of RNA from PBMCs, that RNA was used to make the TCR library. Peripheral blood, around 9 milliliters per patient, was collected in EDTA tubes. With regard to this clonotype: Its antigen is unidentified.

Sequences were derived from peripheral blood mononuclear cells (PBMCs), sampled when the disease was refractory, from a patient treated with antithyroid drugs. The genes are TRBV27 and TRBJ2-2, with 11 bases lining up with TRBD1. The clonotype comes from a female donor with Graves disease. CDR3 DNA sequence: TGTGCCAGCAGTAAGCTGGACAGGGGGCTTAACACCGGGGAGCTGTTTTTT. This codes for CASSKLDRGLNTGELFF.